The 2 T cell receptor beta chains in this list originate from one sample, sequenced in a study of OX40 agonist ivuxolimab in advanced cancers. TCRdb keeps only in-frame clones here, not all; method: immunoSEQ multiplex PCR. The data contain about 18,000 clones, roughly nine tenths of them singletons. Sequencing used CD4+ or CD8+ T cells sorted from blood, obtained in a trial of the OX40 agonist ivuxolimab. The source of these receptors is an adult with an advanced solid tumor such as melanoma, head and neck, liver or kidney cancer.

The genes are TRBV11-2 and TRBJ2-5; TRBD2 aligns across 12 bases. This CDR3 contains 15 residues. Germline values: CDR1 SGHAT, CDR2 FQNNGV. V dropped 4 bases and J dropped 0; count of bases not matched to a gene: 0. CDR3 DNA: TGTGCCAGCAGCTGGACTAGCGGGAACCAAGAGACCCAGTACTTC. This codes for CASSWTSGNQETQYF.

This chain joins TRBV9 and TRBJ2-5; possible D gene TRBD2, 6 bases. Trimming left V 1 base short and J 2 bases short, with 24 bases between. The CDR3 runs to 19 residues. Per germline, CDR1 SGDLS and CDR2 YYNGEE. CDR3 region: CASSVFPLNSGTLQETQYF. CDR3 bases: TGTGCCAGCAGCGTATTCCCCCTCAATTCCGGGACTCTACAAGAGACCCAGTACTTC.